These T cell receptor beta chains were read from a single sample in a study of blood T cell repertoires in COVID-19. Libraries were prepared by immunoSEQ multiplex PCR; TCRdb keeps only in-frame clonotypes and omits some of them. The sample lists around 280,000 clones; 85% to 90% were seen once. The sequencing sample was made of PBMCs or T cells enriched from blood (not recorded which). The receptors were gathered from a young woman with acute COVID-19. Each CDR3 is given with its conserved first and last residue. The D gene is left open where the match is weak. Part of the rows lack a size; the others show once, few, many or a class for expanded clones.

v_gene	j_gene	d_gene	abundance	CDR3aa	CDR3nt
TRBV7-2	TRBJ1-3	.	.	CASSLVSSGNTIYF	TGTGCCAGCAGCTTAGTCTCTAGCGGAAACACCATATATTTT
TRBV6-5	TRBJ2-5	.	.	CASSYWGAETQYF	TGTGCCAGCAGTTATTGGGGCGCAGAGACCCAGTACTTC
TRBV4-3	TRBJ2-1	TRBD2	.	CASSQGLASYNEQFF	TGCGCCAGCAGCCAGGGACTAGCGTCGTACAATGAGCAGTTCTTC
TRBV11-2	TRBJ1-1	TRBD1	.	CASSLGTGANTEAFF	TGTGCCAGCAGCTTAGGGACAGGGGCTAACACTGAAGCTTTCTTT
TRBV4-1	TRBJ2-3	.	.	CASSQGSTDTQYF	TGCGCCAGCAGCCAGGGCTCTACAGATACGCAGTATTTT
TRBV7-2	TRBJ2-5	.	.	CASSFRGETQYF	TGTGCCAGCAGCTTCAGGGGAGAGACCCAGTACTTC
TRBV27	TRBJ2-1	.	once	CASSYGRGGNEQFF	TGTGCCAGCAGTTATGGCAGGGGAGGGAATGAGCAGTTCTTC
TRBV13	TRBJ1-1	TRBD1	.	CASGTGTGFANTEAFF	TGTGCCAGCGGAACCGGGACAGGGTTTGCGAACACTGAAGCTTTCTTT
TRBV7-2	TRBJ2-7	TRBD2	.	CASSSSAGLAGGGSYEQYF	TGTGCCAGCAGCTCTTCCGCGGGACTAGCGGGAGGGGGTAGCTACGAGCAGTACTTC
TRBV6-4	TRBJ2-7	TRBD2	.	CASSDRQTSRDEQYF	TGTGCCAGCAGTGACCGACAGACTAGCCGAGACGAGCAGTACTTC
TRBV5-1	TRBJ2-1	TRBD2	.	CASSLTTSAKSYNEQFF	TGCGCCAGCAGCTTGACAACTAGCGCCAAATCCTACAATGAGCAGTTCTTC
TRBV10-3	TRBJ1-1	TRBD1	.	CAIKPGQTNTEAFF	TGTGCCATCAAGCCGGGACAGACGAACACTGAAGCTTTCTTT
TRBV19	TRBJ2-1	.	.	CASSMSAGSYNEQFF	TGTGCCAGTAGTATGTCGGCAGGTTCCTACAATGAGCAGTTCTTC
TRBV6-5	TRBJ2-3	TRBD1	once	CASSRTGSSTDTQYF	TGTGCCAGCAGCCGGACAGGGTCTAGCACAGATACGCAGTATTTT
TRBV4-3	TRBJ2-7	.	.	CASSQDIRGLSYEQYF	TGCGCCAGCAGCCAAGATATTCGAGGACTCTCCTACGAGCAGTACTTC
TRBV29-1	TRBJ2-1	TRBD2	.	CSVVPHKREGYNEQFF	TGCAGCGTTGTCCCCCATAAGCGGGAGGGGTACAATGAGCAGTTCTTC
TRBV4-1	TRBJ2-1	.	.	CASSQVRTPLSDEQFF	TGCGCCAGCAGCCAAGTGAGGACTCCTCTGAGCGATGAGCAGTTCTTC
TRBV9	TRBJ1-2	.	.	CASSVVEGRVYTF	TGTGCCAGCAGCGTCGTGGAGGGGAGAGTCTACACCTTC
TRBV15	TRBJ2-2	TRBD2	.	CATSIGLAANTGELFF	TGTGCCACCAGCATCGGGCTAGCGGCGAACACCGGGGAGCTGTTTTTT
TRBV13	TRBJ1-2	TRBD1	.	CASSSQTGANYGYTF	TGTGCCAGCAGCTCCCAGACAGGGGCAAACTATGGCTACACCTTC
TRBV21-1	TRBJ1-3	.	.	CASSRKTRSSGNTIYF	TGTGCCAGCAGCAGAAAAACAAGAAGCTCTGGAAACACCATATATTTT
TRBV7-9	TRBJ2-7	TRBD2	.	CASSPVARGGGYEQYF	TGTGCCAGCTCCCCGGTGGCGCGTGGCGGGGGCTACGAGCAGTACTTC
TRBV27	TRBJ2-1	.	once	CASSFPGALYNEQFF	TGTGCCAGCAGTTTCCCAGGGGCCCTATACAATGAGCAGTTCTTC
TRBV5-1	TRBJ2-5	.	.	CASSFTGPEKTQYF	TGCGCCAGCAGCTTTACAGGGCCCGAAAAGACCCAGTACTTC
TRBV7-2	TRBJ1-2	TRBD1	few	CASSSGGTGAYGYTF	TGTGCCAGCAGCTCCGGAGGGACAGGGGCCTATGGCTACACCTTC
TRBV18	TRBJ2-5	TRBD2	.	CASSRISGGGQETQYF	TGTGCCAGCTCACGGATTTCGGGAGGGGGCCAAGAGACCCAGTACTTC
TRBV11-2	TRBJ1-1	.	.	CASSLAAVLNTEAFF	TGTGCCAGCAGCTTAGCGGCGGTCCTGAACACTGAAGCTTTCTTT
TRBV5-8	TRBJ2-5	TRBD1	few	CASSLMGQEWETQYF	TGTGCCAGCAGCTTGATGGGACAGGAATGGGAGACCCAGTACTTC
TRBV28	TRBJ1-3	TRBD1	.	CASSPGTASGNTIYF	TGTGCCAGCAGTCCAGGGACAGCCTCTGGAAACACCATATATTTT
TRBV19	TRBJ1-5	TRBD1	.	CASRGQGAWSNQPQHF	TGTGCCAGTAGGGGACAGGGGGCATGGAGCAATCAGCCCCAGCATTTT
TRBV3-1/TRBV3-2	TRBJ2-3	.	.	CASSQYGIQGPGQDTQYF	TGTGCCAGCAGCCAATACGGAATACAGGGACCGGGGCAAGATACGCAGTATTTT
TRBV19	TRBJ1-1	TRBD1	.	CASNDWEVGTGGYTEAFF	TGTGCCAGTAACGATTGGGAGGTTGGGACAGGGGGCTACACTGAAGCTTTCTTT
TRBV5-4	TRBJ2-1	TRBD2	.	CASSLVRLAGEVNEQFF	TGTGCCAGCAGCTTGGTTCGGCTAGCGGGAGAGGTAAATGAGCAGTTCTTC
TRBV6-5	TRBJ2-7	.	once	CASTVAPSSYEQYF	TGTGCCAGCACAGTAGCGCCGAGCTCCTACGAGCAGTACTTC
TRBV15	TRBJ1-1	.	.	CATSSRDNKAFF	TGTGCCACCAGCAGCCGGGACAATAAAGCTTTCTTT
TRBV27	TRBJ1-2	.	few	CASNPKPGYYGYTF	TGTGCCAGCAACCCTAAGCCAGGGTACTATGGCTACACCTTC
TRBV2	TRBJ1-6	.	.	CASSEGVEDNSPLHF	TGTGCCAGCAGTGAAGGAGTAGAAGATAATTCACCCCTCCACTTT
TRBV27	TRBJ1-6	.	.	CASSAQYNSPLHF	TGTGCCAGCAGTGCACAGTATAATTCACCCCTCCACTTT
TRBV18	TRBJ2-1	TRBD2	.	CASSPPPASGRGHEQFF	TGTGCCAGCTCACCCCCCCCCGCTAGCGGGAGGGGCCATGAGCAGTTCTTC
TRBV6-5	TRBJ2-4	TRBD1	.	CASSRTGGTKNIQYF	TGTGCCAGCAGCCGGACAGGGGGAACCAAAAACATTCAGTACTTC
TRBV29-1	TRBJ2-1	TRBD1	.	CSVEDELVLDRVRNEQFF	TGCAGCGTTGAAGACGAATTGGTTTTGGACAGGGTACGGAATGAGCAGTTCTTC
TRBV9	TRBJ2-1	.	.	CASSVNYLTDEQFF	TGTGCCAGCAGCGTGAACTACCTCACTGATGAGCAGTTCTTC
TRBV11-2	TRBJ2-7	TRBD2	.	CASTLQASGAYEQYF	TGTGCCAGCACCCTTCAGGCTAGCGGAGCCTACGAGCAGTACTTC
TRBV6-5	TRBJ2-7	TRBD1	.	CASSFDRVGYEQYF	TGTGCCAGCAGTTTCGACAGGGTGGGATACGAGCAGTACTTC
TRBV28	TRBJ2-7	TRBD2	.	CASTVASGGYEQYF	TGTGCCAGCACCGTGGCTAGCGGGGGCTACGAGCAGTACTTC
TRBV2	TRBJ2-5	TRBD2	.	CASSELGLEETQYF	TGTGCCAGCAGCGAACTTGGACTAGAGGAGACCCAGTACTTC
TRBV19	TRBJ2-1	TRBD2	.	CASSLLAGYNEQFF	TGTGCCAGTAGTCTGCTAGCGGGGTACAATGAGCAGTTCTTC
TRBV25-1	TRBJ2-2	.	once	CASTALGGYTGELFF	TGTGCCAGCACCGCGCTGGGAGGATACACCGGGGAGCTGTTTTTT
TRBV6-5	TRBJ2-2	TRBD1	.	CASSYDRAGTGELFF	TGTGCCAGCAGTTATGACAGGGCGGGCACCGGGGAGCTGTTTTTT
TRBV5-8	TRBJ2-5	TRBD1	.	CASSTPGTGGVRGAQYF	TGTGCCAGCAGCACACCCGGGACAGGGGGAGTTCGCGGGGCCCAGTACTTC
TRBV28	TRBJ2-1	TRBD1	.	CASSPKNRGKYNEQFF	TGTGCCAGCAGCCCCAAAAACAGGGGCAAATACAATGAGCAGTTCTTC
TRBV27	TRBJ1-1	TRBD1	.	CASSFRGTANTEAFF	TGTGCCAGCAGTTTCCGAGGGACAGCGAACACTGAAGCTTTCTTT
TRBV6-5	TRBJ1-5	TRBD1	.	CASREGTGTIMPQHF	TGTGCCAGCAGAGAGGGGACAGGGACAATCATGCCCCAGCATTTT
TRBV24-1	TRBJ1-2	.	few	CATSETAFYGYTF	TGTGCCACCAGTGAGACAGCGTTCTATGGCTACACCTTC
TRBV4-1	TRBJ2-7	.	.	CASSHMPLLTGSYEQYF	TGCGCCAGCAGCCACATGCCTCTATTGACAGGATCCTACGAGCAGTACTTC
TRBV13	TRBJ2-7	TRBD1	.	CASSLGGRTGNYEQYF	TGTGCCAGCAGCTTAGGCGGCCGGACAGGGAACTACGAGCAGTACTTC
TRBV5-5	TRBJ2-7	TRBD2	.	CASSLVSGSQHEQYF	TGTGCCAGCAGCTTGGTTAGCGGGAGTCAACACGAGCAGTACTTC